Given below is one T cell receptor beta chain in context. There is no known antigen for this receptor. No base qualities exist here, and no much larger clone lies one base off it. Participants in the prospective study were aged roughly 18 to 90 years, lived in 20 to 25 United States geographic areas, and enrolled through a virtual design. In the prospective study, participants were assigned to cohorts based on the clinical history participants reported in a screening survey and a study questionnaire. In the prospective study, mobile phlebotomists collected whole blood, serum and a nasopharyngeal or oropharyngeal swab from each participant. Participants in the prospective study had the option to provide additional blood draws and questionnaires over a 2-month period. Before DNA extraction, blood samples from the prospective study were shipped at room temperature or frozen. The data stem from a study of blood T cell repertoires in COVID-19 (dated by TCRdb to the early 2020s). In the study overall: The collaborator samples originated in the United States, Italy and Spain and spanned the acute and convalescent phases of COVID-19. Deeply sampled blood TCRbeta repertoires from subjects exposed to, actively infected with, or recovered from COVID-19 were included in the dataset. The prospective study material was composed of cDNA or gDNA derived from T cells, B-cell-depleted T cells, or PBMCs. Where HLA class I and class II types were available, the types were taken from metadata supplied by the sample provider, not from assay-based typing. Nearly every sample came with metadata listing a de-identified subject ID, COVID-19 status, age in years and sex. A freely available public database, intended as a resource for researchers studying the immune response to SARS-CoV-2, is where the repertoires were released. The samples were drawn from two sources: the first 160 participants of the ongoing ImmuneRACE study, and 1,000 to 1,500 subjects contributed by 6 global collaborators. Beyond this particular receptor, the publication reports: Clinical and demographic metadata were provided uncurated, with the amount varying by source and participant.

TCRbeta CDR3 regions were amplified from genomic DNA using the immunoSEQ Assay, a bias-controlled multiplex PCR. In the paper's pipeline: Within the assay, amplification of reference gene primers was used to estimate how many nucleated cells each sample contained. Sequence reads were collapsed and filtered to measure the absolute abundance of every unique TCRbeta CDR3 rearrangement. For each sample, productive Simpson clonality was calculated by taking the square root of Simpson's diversity index across productive rearrangements. TCRdb took this table from immuneACCESS and kept in-frame rearrangements with V and J called. Such tables lack part of the clones; where checked against another copy, unresolved V genes explain under half of the gap, and the rest is unexplained. The DNA was the basis for D and trimming; V, J and clone size are from that table. The sample table records roughly 250,000 clones; around 90% of these occur just once. About 6.3% of the sample lies in the top ten.

V drops 1 base and J drops 5 bases, leaving 12 bases in between. Reading the germline V gene gives CDR1 MGHRA and CDR2 YSYEKL. Reading from cysteine to phenylalanine, the CDR3 counts 14 amino acids. Only CDR3 DNA is held: 42 bases, read in frame from base 1. Here the chain combines TRBV4-1 and TRBJ2-7; 6 matching bases give a weak D call of TRBD2. What was sequenced was PBMCs or T cells enriched from blood (not recorded which). This receptor was obtained from a woman aged 25-40 years with acute COVID-19. Read as DNA, the sequence is TGCGCCAGCAGCCAAGGGCTAGCGCCCCACGAGCAGTACTTC. Its product reads: CASSQGLAPHEQYF.